One and the same sample provided the 29 T cell receptor beta chains below, sequenced in a study of T cells in Graves' hyperthyroidism and ophthalmopathy. TCR beta CDR3 sequences were amplified from RNA transcripts. RT-PCR in the first round (using the HTBI primer set) targeted the TCR CDR3. TCRdb analysed the multiplex PCR reads with MiXCR anew, one entry per CDR3 protein. Among under 700,000 distinct CDR3 sequences listed, approximately 16% were seen once. What was sequenced was blood. The source is a woman between 18 and 29 years old with Graves' hyperthyroidism.

This clonotype appeared many times. V gene TRBV2 combines with J gene TRBJ2-7; the D gene could be TRBD1 or TRBD2 (5 bases each). Trimming removed 1 base from V and 0 bases from J, with 13 bases in between. Per the germline V gene, CDR1 is SNHLY and CDR2 is FYNNEI. The CDR3 totals 16 residues. The CDR3 is CASSEVGTGSSYEQYF. The DNA for the CDR3 is TGTGCCAGCAGTGAAGTCGGGACCGGTAGCTCCTACGAGCAGTACTTC.

There are a few counts of this clonotype. The chain has TRBV7-2 and TRBJ2-6; D unresolved. The CDR3 length is 18 residues. Germline values: CDR1 SGHTA, CDR2 FQGNSA. V was cut by 2 bases and J by 0 bases, with 14 bases left in between. The CDR3 loop reads CASSLFARPVSGANVLTF. CDR3 coding DNA: TGTGCCAGCAGCTTATTCGCCAGGCCGGTCTCTGGGGCCAACGTCCTGACTTTC.

CDR3: CASSQVSGKNTEAFF. The CDR3 nucleotides read TGCGCCAGCAGCCAAGTGTCGGGCAAGAACACTGAAGCTTTCTTT. V usage is TRBV4-1 and J usage is TRBJ1-1, with unresolved D. CDR3 length: 15 residues. With 1 base removed from V and 1 base from J, the gap between germline ends came to 10 bases. Germline CDR1 reads MGHRA; CDR2 reads YSYEKL.

In its sample, this clonotype was seen a few times. The chain couples TRBV24-1 to TRBJ2-1; 7 bases match TRBD2. Germline values: CDR1 KGHDR, CDR2 SFDVKD. The junction had 0 bases not matched to a gene; V was cut back by 2 bases and J by 6 bases. CDR3 length equals 13 residues. CDR3 DNA sequence: TGTGCCACCAGTGATTCGGGGGGCAATGAGCAGTTCTTC. Translation gives CATSDSGGNEQFF.

The chain joins TRBV30 to TRBJ2-3, with D perhaps matching TRBD1 or TRBD2 (6 bases each). The CDR3 runs 15 residues. Trimming removed 2 bases at V and 3 bases at J, with 15 bases between. CDR1 is GTSNPN, CDR2 SVGIG, per germline (reference sequence). In DNA form, the CDR3 reads TGTGCCTGGAGTAAAACAGGGAGGAGGACAGATACGCAGTATTTT. Amino acids: CAWSKTGRRTDTQYF.

This clonotype was seen many times. The rearrangement uses TRBV27 and TRBJ2-1; 13 nucleotides agree with TRBD2. The junction had 1 base not matched to a gene; V was cut back by 4 bases and J by 4 bases. The CDR3 length is 15 residues. Germline V gene data show CDR1 as MNHEY and CDR2 as SMNVEV (reference sequence). CDR3 nucleotides: TGTGCCAGCAGTTCGACTAGCGGGGGGTACAATGAGCAGTTCTTC. Its protein is CASSSTSGGYNEQFF.

CDR3 nucleotide sequence: TGCGCCAGCAGCCAAGACCTCTACACTGAAGCTTTCTTT. Its translation is CASSQDLYTEAFF. J is TRBJ1-1 and V is TRBV5-1; D is unresolved. Trimming left V 4 bases short and J 3 bases short, with 10 bases between. This CDR3 contains 13 residues. Germline V gene lookup returns CDR1 SGHRS and CDR2 YFSETQ.

This clonotype was counted many times. This rearrangement joins TRBV27 to TRBJ2-1; D remains unclear. Trimming stripped 3 bases from V and 0 bases from J, with 6 bases between. Germline assignment: CDR1 MNHEY and CDR2 SMNVEV (reference sequence). The CDR3 is made up of 14 amino acids. CDR3 nucleotide sequence: TGTGCCAGCAGTTTGCTGAGCTCCTACAATGAGCAGTTCTTC. Its protein product is CASSLLSSYNEQFF.

The CDR3 sequence is CASTLDREGLNTEAFF. The CDR3 bases are TGTGCCAGCACCCTGGACAGGGAAGGTTTGAACACTGAAGCTTTCTTT. The genes are TRBV28 and TRBJ1-1; 8 bases align to TRBD1. CDR3 length equals 16 residues. Looked up from germline, CDR1 is MDHEN and CDR2 is SYDVKM. V lost 7 bases and J lost 0; bases outside the gene matches: 10.

The sample holds many counts of this clonotype. The V call is TRBV3-1, the J call TRBJ1-1; TRBD1 is a possible D gene (6 bases). This CDR3 is built from 13 residues. Trimming left V 1 base short and J 11 bases short, with 14 bases between. CDR1 LGHDT and CDR2 YNNKEL come from the germline V gene (reference sequence). The CDR3 protein is CASSQVADRRAFF. The CDR3 DNA reads as TGTGCCAGCAGCCAAGTCGCGGACAGAAGGGCTTTCTTT.

The CDR3 loop reads CASSLLRLTGRATGELFF. In nucleotides, the CDR3 is TGTGCCAGCAGTTTACTCCGGTTGACAGGGAGAGCCACCGGGGAGCTGTTTTTT. V and J are TRBV12-3 or TRBV12-4 and TRBJ2-2; 7 bases align to TRBD1. This CDR3 comprises 18 residues. The V gene end was trimmed by 2 bases and the J gene end by 4 bases; junction bases not matched to a gene: 13.

Only a few counts were recorded for this clonotype. The chain has TRBV11-2 and TRBJ1-1; D is unclear. The CDR3 contains 11 residues. CDR1 is SGHAT, CDR2 FQNNGV, per germline. V was trimmed by 5 bases and J by 11 bases, leaving 12 bases between them. The CDR3 DNA follows: TGTGCCAGCAGCCTCGTTTTTGGTGCTTTCTTT. Its translation: CASSLVFGAFF.

This rearrangement joins TRBV4-3 to TRBJ1-4; D is possibly TRBD1 (5 bases). This CDR3 has 16 amino acids. The germline V gene encodes CDR1 LGHNA and CDR2 YSLEER. The germline V and J ends were trimmed by 0 bases and 8 bases, with 16 bases remaining between them. CDR3 DNA: TGCGCCAGCAGCCAAGAGATTCAGGGAAAGGGGGAAAAACTGTTTTTT. Protein: CASSQEIQGKGEKLFF.

This clonotype was counted only a few times. The V call is TRBV20-1, the J call TRBJ2-2; TRBD2 is a possible D gene (5 bases). Between the trimmed V and J ends, which lost 0 bases and 0 bases, there was a span of 11 bases. The CDR3 spans 16 residues. Per germline, CDR1 DFQATT and CDR2 SNEGSKA (reference sequence). Written as DNA, the CDR3 is TGCAGTGCTAGAGATCTAGCTGACGCGAACACCGGGGAGCTGTTTTTT. Translating it yields CSARDLADANTGELFF.

The CDR3 nucleotides read TGTGCCAGCAGCTTAAACCGGGACAGGGAAAATCAGCCCCAGCATTTT. Its protein is CASSLNRDRENQPQHF. This chain links TRBV7-8 with TRBJ1-5, with 9 bases lining up with TRBD1. V was pared by 2 bases and J by 4 bases, with 6 bases of the junction left unmatched. CDR3 size: 16 residues. Germline values: CDR1 SGHVS, CDR2 FQNEAQ.

A note on this clonotype: The junction shows a germline mismatch at one end, possibly a read error. The chain combines TRBV20-1 with TRBJ2-2; TRBD2 matches 8 bases. Germline-derived CDR1 and CDR2 are DFQATT and SNEGSKA (reference sequence). The CDR3 is 15 amino acids. CDR3 DNA sequence: TGCAGTGCTAAGACTGGCGGGGGGAACACCGGGGAGCTGCTTTTT. Translation gives CSAKTGGGNTGELLF.

This clonotype was seen a handful of times. The chain uses TRBV29-1 and TRBJ2-1, with 7 positions matching TRBD1. Looked up from germline, CDR1 is SQVTM and CDR2 is ANQGSEA. V dropped 6 bases and J dropped 9; count of bases not matched to a gene: 2. The CDR3 loop spans 10 amino acids. Here the CDR3 DNA reads TGCAGCGTAGCAGGGGGTGAGCAGTTCTTC. Translation: CSVAGGEQFF.

This clonotype occurred many times. The genes are TRBV12-3 or TRBV12-4 and TRBJ2-2; D is possibly TRBD1 (5 bases). CDR3 length equals 14 residues. V lost 6 bases and J 3 bases, leaving 11 bases between the germline ends. The CDR3 DNA reads as TGTGCCAGCAGCCCTGACAGCTACACCGGGGAGCTGTTTTTT. Translation: CASSPDSYTGELFF.

This chain links TRBV3-1 with TRBJ2-7; D gene uncertain. V shed 0 bases and J shed 7 bases, with 13 bases lying between them. The germline gives CDR1 LGHDT, CDR2 YNNKEL (reference sequence). The CDR3 runs 14 residues. The CDR3 spells CASSQERPFGEQYF. DNA for the CDR3: TGTGCCAGCAGCCAAGAACGACCCTTTGGTGAGCAGTACTTC.

The chain couples TRBV28 to TRBJ2-5, with D uncertain. The V gene's germline CDR1 is MDHEN and CDR2 SYDVKM. The CDR3 consists of 13 residues. V was trimmed by 6 bases and J by 2 bases, leaving 10 bases between them. The CDR3 region has the DNA TGTGCCAGCAGGTACGGCCCTCAAGAGACCCAGTACTTC. Amino acid sequence: CASRYGPQETQYF.

The V and J genes are TRBV29-1 and TRBJ1-3, with TRBD1 matching over 8 bases. The CDR3 is made up of 14 amino acids. Germline values: CDR1 SQVTM, CDR2 ANQGSEA. V dropped 6 bases and J dropped 6; count of bases not matched to a gene: 10. The CDR3 here is CSVQMDRDINTIYF. CDR3 coding DNA: TGCAGCGTACAAATGGACAGGGATATAAACACCATATATTTT. The variable domain in full, with the rest retrieved from reference TRBV29-1 and TRBJ1-3, is SAVISQKPSRDICQRGTSLTIQCQVDSQVTMMFWYRQQPGQSLTLIATANQGSEATYESGFVIDKFPISRPNLTFSTLTVSNMSPEDSSIYLCSVQMDRDINTIYFGEGSWLTVV.

This clonotype was seen many times. V gene TRBV20-1 combines with J gene TRBJ2-7; D is unresolved. CDR1 and CDR2 (germline): DFQATT, SNEGSKA (reference sequence). With 3 bases removed from V and 3 bases from J, the gap between germline ends came to 15 bases. The CDR3 contains 14 residues. The CDR3 coding sequence is TGCAGTGCTAGCTGGGTGCGGCACTACTACGAGCAGTACTTC. It translates to CSASWVRHYYEQYF.

This rearrangement joins TRBV12-3 or TRBV12-4 to TRBJ1-5, with D uncertain. The CDR3 length is 15 residues. Trimming shortened V by 2 bases and J by 2 bases, and 10 bases separated the two germline ends. The CDR3 DNA sequence: TGTGCCAGCAGTTTAAAGGACGTTCGCAATCAGCCCCAGCATTTT. This gives the protein CASSLKDVRNQPQHF.

This clonotype has more than one count but fewer than ten. CDR3 coding DNA: TGTGCCAGCAGTTTCGCGGGAGAGGCGTTAGAGCAGTTCTTC. Amino acids: CASSFAGEALEQFF. The J gene is TRBJ2-1, the V gene TRBV27, with TRBD2 matching 7 bases. Trimming at V came to 3 bases and at J to 10 bases, leaving 9 bases not matched to a gene. Germline assignment: CDR1 MNHEY and CDR2 SMNVEV (reference sequence). The CDR3 runs 14 residues.

The sample holds a few counts of this clonotype. The gene calls are TRBV29-1 and TRBJ2-7, with 9 bases fitting TRBD1. This CDR3 is 14 amino acids long. V lost 1 base and J lost 2; bases outside the gene matches: 3. Per germline, CDR1 SQVTM and CDR2 ANQGSEA. CDR3 in DNA: TGCAGCGTTGAAGGGGGACAGGGTCCCTACGAGCAGTACTTC. As protein: CSVEGGQGPYEQYF.

This clonotype was seen more than once but under ten times. The genes are TRBV6-2 or TRBV6-3 and TRBJ2-3, with D uncertain. The germline V and J ends were trimmed by 7 bases and 1 base, with 9 bases remaining between them. This CDR3 is built from 13 residues. Germline CDR1 and CDR2: MNHEY and SVGEGT. The CDR3 protein is CASTTDGTDTQYF. The DNA of the CDR3 is TGTGCCAGCACCACCGACGGCACAGATACGCAGTATTTT.

This clonotype came up many times. V and J are TRBV3-1 and TRBJ2-5; 14 bases align to TRBD2. V dropped 4 bases and J dropped 0; count of bases not matched to a gene: 1. CDR3 size: 16 residues. In germline, CDR1 is LGHDT, CDR2 YNNKEL (reference sequence). The DNA of the CDR3 is TGTGCCAGCAGCCGACTAGCGGGGGGGTACCAAGAGACCCAGTACTTC. It is translated as CASSRLAGGYQETQYF.

The chain links TRBV5-1 to TRBJ2-7; TRBD2 agrees at 11 bases. This CDR3 is built from 16 residues. Trimming took 4 bases from V and 7 from J; bases not matched to a gene: 13. Germline V lookup: CDR1 SGHRS, CDR2 YFSETQ. CDR3 nucleotides: TGCGCCAGCAGCCAAGCAAAGGGACTAGCGGACTCTGAGCAGTACTTC. This codes for CASSQAKGLADSEQYF.

This clonotype was picked up a small number of times. The chain carries TRBV15 and TRBJ2-7, with 10 bases fitting TRBD2. CDR1 LNHNV and CDR2 YYDKDF come from the germline V gene (reference sequence). V lost 0 bases, J lost 7 bases, and 9 bases stayed unmatched. This CDR3 has 16 residues. CDR3 nucleotide sequence: TGTGCCACCAGCAGAGATACGGCTAGCGGGAGCAGGGAGCAGTACTTC. It specifies CATSRDTASGSREQYF.